This record concerns one TCR beta chain sequence. Its cognate antigen is unknown. This CDR3 is built from 14 residues. V gave up 2 bases and J gave up 0 bases, with 8 bases separating them. The germline V gene has CDR1 GTSNPN and CDR2 SVGIG (reference sequence). Measured with immunoSEQ multiplex PCR; TCRdb has only the in-frame clones, and not every one. The repertoire has more than 120,000 clones, approximately 89% of them found once; the top ten carry 1.5% to 2%. This sample is drawn from a study of T cell responses to AZD1222 COVID-19 vaccine. Points from the study as a whole: Unmutated variant regions are reportedly the target of nearly half of TCRs that are spike-specific.

Pooled together were second doses at about 4 or about 12 weeks. V is TRBV30 and J is TRBJ1-3; a weak D match, TRBD1 (5 bases). The receptor was derived from an adult who received the AZD1222 COVID-19 vaccine. Sequenced material: peripheral blood, taken 28 days after the second AZD1222 dose. The CDR3 region has the DNA TGTGCCTGGAGTCCAGGGAGCTCTGGAAACACCATATATTTT. Translated, it gives CAWSPGSSGNTIYF.